This T cell receptor (beta chain) was captured in a study of T-cell memory formation after mild COVID-19 (dated by TCRdb to 2020 to 2023). With respect to the entire study: Most TCR sequence clusters were specific to one of the two donors. Longitudinal TCRalpha and TCRbeta repertoire sequencing tracked T-cell clones expanding and contracting after mild COVID-19 in a couple of donors. Two young, previously healthy adult volunteers, one female and one male, were included in the cohort. Overall study outcomes, separate from this receptor: Some responding clones were detected in pre-infection memory, suggesting pre-existing cross-reactive memory T cells joined the SARS-CoV-2 response. Contracting CD4+ clones were found mainly in CM and EM memory subsets, while CD8+ clones were enriched in EMRA. Clones that contracted from day 15 to 85 showed balanced CD4/CD8 phenotypes, whereas a second wave of clones that expanded from day 15 to 37 leaned towards CD4+. The second-wave clones that peaked on day 37 were not confirmed to be SARS-CoV-2 specific. The study included only a couple of mild cases, and larger cohorts that include severe cases with pre-infection samples were judged to be necessary.

Based on the germline V gene (reference sequence), the CDR1 and CDR2 sequences are DFQATT and SNEGSKA. Germline trimming: 3 bases from V, 2 bases from J; junction bases outside gene matches: 0. From the cysteine up to the phenylalanine, the CDR3 has a length of 12 residues. Only CDR3 DNA is held: 36 bases, read in frame from base 1. Ficoll-Paque density gradient centrifugation was used to isolate PBMCs. Data came from an Illumina NovaSeq 6000. cDNA libraries for TCRalpha and TCRbeta were prepared by 5'RACE using constant-segment primers, with sample barcodes and unique molecular identifiers added. Trizol reagent was used to extract RNA from every sample. Library amplification was performed in two PCR steps, and a second sample barcode and Illumina TruSeq adapters were introduced in the second step. Sequencing of the libraries was done on an Illumina NovaSeq, producing 2 x 150 bp paired-end reads. Per the authors' processing: Demultiplexing of reads and collapsing into UMI-guided consensus sequences were performed with migec v1.2.7. Using mixcr v2.1.11, UMI consensuses were aligned to TRA and TRB V and J templates and then assembled into clonotypes. Expanded or contracted clonotypes were those called significant by both edgeR and NoisET, with noise models trained on biological replicates. For edgeR calls, the thresholds were a false discovery rate-adjusted p below 0.01 and a log2 fold-change of 1. PCA with hierarchical clustering of max-normalized trajectories of the 1000 most abundant clonotypes was used as exploratory dynamics analysis. Separately sequenced CD4+ and CD8+ repertoires were used to assign a CD4 or CD8 phenotype to each responding clone. The public reads were reprocessed in TCRdb via fastp at Q25 and MiXCR, keeping in-frame beta chains. Identical CDR3 proteins give one entry, which carries the most common genes and DNA. Here the V and J calls rest on TCRdb's processing, not on the authors' analysis. For this sample there are roughly 300,000 distinct CDR3 sequences; 8.2% appear just once. Approximately 23% of the sample goes to the ten largest clones.

This clonotype was seen repeatedly, ten times or more. Its specific antigen is unknown. Base qualities are missing; no much larger clone stands one base away. Sequences were obtained from PBMCs or a T cell subset sorted from them (not recorded which). This receptor chain uses TRBV20-1 and TRBJ2-5; 7 junctional bases match TRBD2. The sequence came from a man aged 18-30 years who had mild COVID-19 (a few samples of this study predate the infection). The sample titles of this study are shuffled in the database, so cell type and time point are left out; the donor was told from shared clones. In nucleotide form, the sequence is TGCAGTGCTAGCGGGGGGCAAGAGACCCAGTACTTC. Translated, this gives CSASGGQETQYF.